The rows below give T cell receptor beta chains drawn from one sample of a study of OX40 agonist ivuxolimab in advanced cancers. Profiled with immunoSEQ multiplex PCR; TCRdb holds only in-frame clones, not every one. Of 40,000 to 50,000 clones listed, 85% were seen once; the top ten hold around 2.9%. Sequenced here: CD4+ or CD8+ T cells sorted from blood, sampled in a trial of the OX40 agonist ivuxolimab. These TCRs come from an adult with an advanced solid tumor such as melanoma, head and neck, liver or kidney cancer. Each CDR3 is given with its conserved first and last residue. A D gene is named only where the DNA matches it firmly. Only some rows state a clone size, as once, few, many or a class for expanded clones.

V gene	clone size	J gene	D gene	CDR3 DNA	CDR3 protein
TRBV27	NA	TRBJ1-5	NA	TGTGCCAGCAGTTTGTCCCAGTTGGCGATTCCCCAGCATTTT	CASSLSQLAIPQHF
TRBV27	NA	TRBJ1-5	NA	TGTGCCAGCAGCCTGTGGAGGGGCTGGGATCAGCCCCAGCATTTT	CASSLWRGWDQPQHF
TRBV29-1	once	TRBJ1-1	NA	TGCAGCGTTCGAGGAAGCACTGAAGCTTTCTTT	CSVRGSTEAFF
TRBV11-3	NA	TRBJ1-5	NA	TGTGCCAGCAGCTTAGGGGGACACTCTAATCAGCCCCAGCATTTT	CASSLGGHSNQPQHF
TRBV18	NA	TRBJ1-1	NA	TGTGCCAGCTCACTTGTCAGGGACACTGAAGCTTTCTTT	CASSLVRDTEAFF
TRBV11-1	NA	TRBJ1-1	NA	TGTGCCAGCAGCTCCCGGGACCTGCTGGGCACTGAAGCTTTCTTT	CASSSRDLLGTEAFF
TRBV14	NA	TRBJ2-3	TRBD2	TGTGCCAGCAGCCCTAGCGGGAGCACAGATACGCAGTATTTT	CASSPSGSTDTQYF
TRBV28	NA	TRBJ1-1	NA	TGTGCCAGCAGTCCGTACAGCGGAGCGAAACTGAACACTGAAGCTTTCTTT	CASSPYSGAKLNTEAFF
TRBV7-3	NA	TRBJ2-3	NA	TGTGCCAGCAGCCAGAGTGATACGCAGTATTTT	CASSQSDTQYF
TRBV7-3	NA	TRBJ2-2	TRBD2	TGTGCCAGCAGCCCCGGGGGGACCGGGGAGCTGTTTTTT	CASSPGGTGELFF
TRBV11-1	NA	TRBJ2-7	NA	TGTGCCAGCAGCTTGACCATCGCCACCACGAACACCCTCTCCTACGAGCAGTACTTC	CASSLTIATTNTLSYEQYF
TRBV27	NA	TRBJ1-1	TRBD1	TGTGCCAGCCGAAGACAGGGGGTCATGAACACTGAAGCTTTCTTT	CASRRQGVMNTEAFF
TRBV4-1	NA	TRBJ2-7	TRBD2	TGCGCCAGCAGCCAAGGCCTAGCGGGAATCCTATGGCACGAGCAGTACTTC	CASSQGLAGILWHEQYF
TRBV11-2	NA	TRBJ2-3	TRBD2	TGTGCCAGCAGCTTACGACTAGCGGGAGCAACAGATACGCAGTATTTT	CASSLRLAGATDTQYF
TRBV5-8	NA	TRBJ2-3	NA	TGTGCCAGCAGCTTGGGACTGTTCACAGATACGCAGTATTTT	CASSLGLFTDTQYF
TRBV6-5	NA	TRBJ2-7	TRBD2	TGTGCCAGCAGTGTGGGACTAGCGTGGAACGAGCAGTACTTC	CASSVGLAWNEQYF
TRBV7-9	NA	TRBJ1-4	TRBD1	TGTGCCAGCAGCGCCGGACAGGGAGATGAAAAACTGTTTTTT	CASSAGQGDEKLFF
TRBV28	NA	TRBJ1-2	TRBD1	TGTGCCAGCCTAAGACAGGGAATCCATGGCTACACCTTC	CASLRQGIHGYTF
TRBV5-4	NA	TRBJ2-2	NA	TGTGCCAGCAGCTTGGGAGTAGGCATGAACACCGGGGAGCTGTTTTTT	CASSLGVGMNTGELFF
TRBV19	NA	TRBJ1-4	NA	TGTGCCAGTAAAGGACGGGAGTACGAAAAACTGTTTTTT	CASKGREYEKLFF
TRBV27	NA	TRBJ1-4	NA	TGTGCCAGCAGTCTCCTGACAGGTCGACCTAATGAAAAACTGTTTTTT	CASSLLTGRPNEKLFF
TRBV7-9	NA	TRBJ2-1	TRBD2	TGTGCCAGCAGTTTCGGACTAGCTGTTAATGAGCAGTTCTTC	CASSFGLAVNEQFF
TRBV11-3	once	TRBJ2-7	NA	TGTGCCAGCAGCTTAGGGGTCCGCTACGAGCAGTACTTC	CASSLGVRYEQYF
TRBV25-1	NA	TRBJ2-2	NA	TGTGCCAGCAAAGGGCAGGGGAGTACCGGGGAGCTGTTTTTT	CASKGQGSTGELFF
TRBV18	NA	TRBJ2-1	NA	TGTGCCAGCTCTGGGGGCCCCGGCAATGAGCAGTTCTTC	CASSGGPGNEQFF